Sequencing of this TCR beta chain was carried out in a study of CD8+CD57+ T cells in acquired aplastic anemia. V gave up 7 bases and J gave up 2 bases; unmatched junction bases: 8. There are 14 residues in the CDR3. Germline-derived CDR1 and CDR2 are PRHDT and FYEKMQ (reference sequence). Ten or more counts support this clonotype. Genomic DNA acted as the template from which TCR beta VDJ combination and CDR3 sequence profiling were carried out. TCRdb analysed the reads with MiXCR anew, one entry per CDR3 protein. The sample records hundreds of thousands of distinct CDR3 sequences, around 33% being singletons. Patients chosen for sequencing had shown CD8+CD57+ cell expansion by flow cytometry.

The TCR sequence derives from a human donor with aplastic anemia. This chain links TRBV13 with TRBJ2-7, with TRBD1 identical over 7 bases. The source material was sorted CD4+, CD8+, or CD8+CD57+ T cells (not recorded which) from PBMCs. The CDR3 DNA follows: TGTGCCAGCAACCGGGGACAGACGGCCTACGAGCAGTACTTC. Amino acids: CASNRGQTAYEQYF.